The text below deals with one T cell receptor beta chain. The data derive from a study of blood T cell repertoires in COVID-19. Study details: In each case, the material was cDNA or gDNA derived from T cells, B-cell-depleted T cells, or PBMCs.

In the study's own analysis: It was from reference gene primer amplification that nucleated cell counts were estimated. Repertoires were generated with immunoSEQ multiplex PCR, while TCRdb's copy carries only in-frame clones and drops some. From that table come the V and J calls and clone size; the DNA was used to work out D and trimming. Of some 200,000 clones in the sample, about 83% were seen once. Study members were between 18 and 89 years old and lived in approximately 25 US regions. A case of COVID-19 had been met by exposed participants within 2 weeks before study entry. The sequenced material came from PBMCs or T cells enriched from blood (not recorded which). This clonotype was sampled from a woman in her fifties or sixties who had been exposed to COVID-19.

The CDR3 DNA sequence: TGTGCCAGCAGCGGACAGGCTTCTAATGAAAAACTGTTTTTT. Protein product: CASSGQASNEKLFF. The V and J genes are TRBV9 and TRBJ1-4, with TRBD1 as a possible D gene (6 bases). The ends were cut back, 3 bases at V and 3 bases at J, with 9 bases in the middle. Germline CDR1 SGDLS, CDR2 YYNGEE. There are 14 residues in the CDR3.